Presented here are 5 T cell receptor beta chains from one specimen sequenced in a study of shared clonotypes between healthy human individuals. The repertoire was sequenced with immunoSEQ multiplex PCR; TCRdb's copy has only in-frame clones and lacks some. Of about 1 million clones detected, around 74% appear once; the ten largest clones hold approximately 1.3%. Sequenced input: memory CD4+ T cells sorted from blood. The subset was: CD45RA-negative fraction. Source of these receptors: a man aged 18-30 years in good health.

The gene calls are TRBV7-2 and TRBJ2-7; no clear D gene. V was cut by 1 base and J by 0 bases, with 7 bases left in between. Germline V gene lookup returns CDR1 SGHTA and CDR2 FQGNSA. The CDR3 totals 14 residues. CDR3 amino acids: CASSLGGDSYEQYF. Written as DNA, the CDR3 is TGTGCCAGCAGCTTAGGGGGTGACTCCTACGAGCAGTACTTC.

This clone was seen more than once but under ten times. Being one base from a much bigger clone, this may be a read error. This sequence joins TRBV5-1 and TRBJ2-3, with 7 nucleotides matching TRBD1. After removal of 4 bases from V and 2 bases from J, the junction contained 4 bases not matched to a gene. The length of the CDR3 is 14 residues. The germline V gene encodes CDR1 SGHRS and CDR2 YFSETQ. DNA of the CDR3: TGCGCCAGCAGCCCGGGACAGAACACAGATACGCAGTATTTT. Translation: CASSPGQNTDTQYF.

This clone was picked up a small number of times. The gene calls are TRBV6-5 and TRBJ1-4; 7 nucleotides align to TRBD1. CDR3 size: 15 residues. Germline V lookup: CDR1 MNHEY, CDR2 SVGAGI. V lost 6 bases and J lost 7; bases outside the gene matches: 11. The CDR3 DNA reads TGTGCCAGCAGGGATGGCACAGGGGCTGGTGAAAAACTGTTTTTT. It specifies CASRDGTGAGEKLFF.

The rearrangement links TRBV4-2 to TRBJ1-3; 10 bases line up with TRBD1. Germline CDR1 is LGHNA and CDR2 is YNFKEQ. This CDR3 is 15 amino acids long. The V segment lost 6 bases and the J segment 7 bases; nucleotides outside the gene matches: 9. The CDR3: CASSPRTGGSNTIYF. In DNA, the CDR3 is TGTGCCAGCAGTCCCAGGACAGGGGGGTCCAACACCATATATTTT.

The CDR3 protein is CASSKTFFGTQYF. The DNA for the CDR3 is TGTGCCAGCAGCAAGACATTCTTTGGGACCCAGTACTTC. This chain connects TRBV7-2 to TRBJ2-5; D is undetermined. Germline CDR1 and CDR2: SGHTA and FQGNSA. This CDR3 has 13 amino acids. Trimming pared 5 bases from V and 7 bases from J, leaving 14 bases between.